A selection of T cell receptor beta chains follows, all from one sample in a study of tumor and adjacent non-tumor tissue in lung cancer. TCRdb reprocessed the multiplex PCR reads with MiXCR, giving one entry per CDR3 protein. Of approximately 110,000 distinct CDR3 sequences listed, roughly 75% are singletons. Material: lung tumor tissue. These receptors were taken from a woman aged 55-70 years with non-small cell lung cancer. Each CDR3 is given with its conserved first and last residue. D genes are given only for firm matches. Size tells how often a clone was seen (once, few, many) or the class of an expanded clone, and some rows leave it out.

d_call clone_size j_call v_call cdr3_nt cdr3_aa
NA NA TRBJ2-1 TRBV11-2 TGTGCCAGCAGTGGGGAGGAGAGCTCCTACAATGAGCAGTTCTTC CASSGEESSYNEQFF
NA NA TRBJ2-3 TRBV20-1 TGCAGTGTTAAACAAGGGGATACGGAGTATTTT CSVKQGDTEYF
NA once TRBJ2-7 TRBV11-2 TGTGTCAGCAGCTTAGTCTCCGAGCAGTACTTC CVSSLVSEQYF
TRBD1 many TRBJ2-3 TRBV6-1 TGTGCCAGCAGCGCCGGGGACAGGGGGTCAGATACGCAGTATTTT CASSAGDRGSDTQYF
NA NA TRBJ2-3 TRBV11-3 TGTGCGAGCAGCTTCTGGACAGATATGCAGTATTTT CASSFWTDMQYF
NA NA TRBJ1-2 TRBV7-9 TGTGCCAGCAGCTTACCCAAAGCGGGGCAGGGACAAAATGGCTACACCTTC CASSLPKAGQGQNGYTF
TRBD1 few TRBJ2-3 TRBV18 TGTGCCAGCTCCAACCTGGGACAGGGGGCGGCCGATACGCAGTATTTT CASSNLGQGAADTQYF
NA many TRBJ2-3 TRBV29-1 TGCAGCGTTGAAGATCTCAGGGTGGGGTCCGCAGATACGCAGTATTTT CSVEDLRVGSADTQYF
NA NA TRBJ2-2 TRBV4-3 TGCGCCAGCAGCCAAGAAGCCCATACAGTGAACACTGGGGAGCTGTTTTTT CASSQEAHTVNTGELFF
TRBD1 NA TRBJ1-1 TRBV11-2 TGTGCCAGCAGTTTTGGGATAGGGGGCCTGAACACTGAAGCTTTCTTT CASSFGIGGLNTEAFF
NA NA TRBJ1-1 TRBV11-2 TGTGCCAGCAGCTTAGGGGGCACTGAAGCTTTATTT CASSLGGTEALF
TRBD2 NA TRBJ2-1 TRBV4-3 TGCGCCAGCAGCCAGTTGGGGAGGGGCAATGAGCAGTTCTTC CASSQLGRGNEQFF
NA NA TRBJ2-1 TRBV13 TGTGCCAGCAGCCCCCCAGCGGACTCCTACAATGAGCAGTTCTTT CASSPPADSYNEQFF
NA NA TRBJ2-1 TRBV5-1 TGCGCCAGCAGAACCGACACCTCCTACAATGAGCAGTTCTTC CASRTDTSYNEQFF
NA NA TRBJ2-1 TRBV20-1 TGCAGTGCTAAAGAGGGTCAAGGGGGGACGTACAATGAGCAGTTCTTC CSAKEGQGGTYNEQFF
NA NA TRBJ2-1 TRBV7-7 TGTGCTAGCAGCTTAGGGTCGGGGGGCGGAAACAATGAGCAGTTCTTC CASSLGSGGGNNEQFF
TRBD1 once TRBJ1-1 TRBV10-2 TGCGCGAGCAGGACAGGGTGGGGAATCGCTGAAGTTTTCTTT CASRTGWGIAEVFF
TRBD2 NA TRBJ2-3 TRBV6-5 TGTGCCAGCGGGCGCGGGGGGGCGATTGGGACAGATACGCAGTATTTT CASGRGGAIGTDTQYF
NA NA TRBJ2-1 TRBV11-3 TGTGCCAACAGCTTGCAGTACTCATACAATGAGCAGTTCTTC CANSLQYSYNEQFF
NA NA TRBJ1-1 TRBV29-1 TGCAGCTGTAAGGACGGGGGGTACACTGAAGCTTTCTTT CSCKDGGYTEAFF
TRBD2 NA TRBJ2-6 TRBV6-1 TGTGCCAGTACCCCCCAAACCGGGGGGACCAACGTCCTGACTTTC CASTPQTGGTNVLTF
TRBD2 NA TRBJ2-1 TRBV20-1 TGCACTCAGTCTAGCGGCAATGAGCAGTTCTTC CTQSSGNEQFF
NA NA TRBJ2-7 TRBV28 TGTGCCAGCAGTTCTGCATCCCTGGGTCACGAGGAGTACTTC CASSSASLGHEEYF
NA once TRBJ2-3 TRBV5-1 TGCGCCAGCAGCGTGGGGAGGCTGACTGGAGATACGCAGTATTTT CASSVGRLTGDTQYF
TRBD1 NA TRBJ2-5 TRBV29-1 TGCAGCATTGTTTATGGGACAGGTTCTCAAGAGACCCAGTACTTC CSIVYGTGSQETQYF
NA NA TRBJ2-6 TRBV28 TGTGTCAGCAGAACCCCTCGGGCAGGGGCCAACGCCCTGACTTTC CVSRTPRAGANALTF
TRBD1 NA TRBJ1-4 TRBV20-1 TGCAGTGCTTGGCCCACAGGGGTAACTATTGAAAAACTGTTTTTT CSAWPTGVTIEKLFF
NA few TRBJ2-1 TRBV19 TGTGCCAGTAGTGGTGGGGTCCCCTCCTACAATGAGCAGTTCTTC CASSGGVPSYNEQFF
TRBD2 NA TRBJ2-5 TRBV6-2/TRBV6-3 TGTGCCAGCAGTCGGGCTAGCGGGAGCCTGCAGGAGACCCAGTACTTC CASSRASGSLQETQYF
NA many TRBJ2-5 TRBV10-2 TGCGCCAGCAGTGAGTCTGCAAAGACCCAGTACTTC CASSESAKTQYF
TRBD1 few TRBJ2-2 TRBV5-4 TGTGCCAGCAGCAGGGGACAGGGGAACACCGGGGAGCTGTTTTTT CASSRGQGNTGELFF
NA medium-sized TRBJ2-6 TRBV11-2 TGTGCCAGCAGCAACCAGTCTGGGGCCAACGTCCTGACTTTC CASSNQSGANVLTF
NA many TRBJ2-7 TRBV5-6 TGTGCCAGCAGCTTCCTCGGGGGGCACTACGAGCAGTACTTC CASSFLGGHYEQYF
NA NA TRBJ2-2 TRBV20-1 TGCAGTGCTAGCCTGAGTAGGAACACTGGGGAGCTGTTTTTT CSASLSRNTGELFF